The text below deals with one T cell receptor (beta chain). The data were taken from a study of blood T cell repertoires in COVID-19. Looking at the study overall: COVID-19 samples collected from the United States, Italy and Spain covered acute and convalescent phases. T cells, B-cell-depleted T cells, or PBMCs provided the cDNA or gDNA that served as material.

V was pared by 4 bases and J by 1 base, with 14 bases between. This CDR3 region has 15 residues. From germline, CDR1 is SGHNT and CDR2 YYREEE (reference sequence). In the source study's methods: For nucleated cells, counts were estimated from reference gene primer amplification. Produced via immunoSEQ multiplex PCR; TCRdb's table is partial and in-frame only. The DNA gave D and trimming, while V, J and clone size come from that table. The repertoire consists of about 160,000 clones, with 85% occurring once and the leading ten covering roughly 3%. The receptor comes from a human donor with acute or convalescent COVID-19. The donor label of this sample is uncertain. Sequencing was performed on peripheral blood. The chain couples TRBV5-4 to TRBJ1-1, with no clear D. CDR3 region: CASSPPPAENTEAFF. The CDR3 coding sequence is TGTGCCAGCAGCCCCCCGCCCGCAGAGAACACTGAAGCTTTCTTT.